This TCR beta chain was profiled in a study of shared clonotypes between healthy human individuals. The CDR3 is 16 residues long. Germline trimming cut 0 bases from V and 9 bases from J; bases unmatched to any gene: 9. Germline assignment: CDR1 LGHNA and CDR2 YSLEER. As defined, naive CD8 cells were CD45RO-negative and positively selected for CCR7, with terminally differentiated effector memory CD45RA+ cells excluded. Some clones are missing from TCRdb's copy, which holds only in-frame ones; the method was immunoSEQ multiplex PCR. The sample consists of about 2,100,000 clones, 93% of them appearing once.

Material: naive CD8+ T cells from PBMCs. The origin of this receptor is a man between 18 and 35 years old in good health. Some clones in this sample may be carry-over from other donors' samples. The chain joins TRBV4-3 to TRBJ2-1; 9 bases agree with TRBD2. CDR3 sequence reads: CASSQEVAGGPGEQFF. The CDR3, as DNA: TGCGCCAGCAGCCAAGAAGTGGCGGGAGGGCCAGGTGAGCAGTTCTTC.